The clone carrying this T cell receptor (beta chain) was recorded a few times. The sample belongs to a study of T cells in Graves' hyperthyroidism and ophthalmopathy. The CDR3 contains 11 residues. Trimming shortened V by 7 bases and J by 7 bases, and 11 bases separated the two germline ends. The V gene's germline CDR1 is SQVTM and CDR2 ANQGSEA. The investigators amplified TCR beta CDR3 regions from RNA transcripts. HTBI primers were the set used in a first-round RT-PCR of the TCR CDR3. TCRdb recomputed calls from the multiplex PCR reads with MiXCR, one row per CDR3 protein. This table has some 300,000 distinct CDR3 sequences, about 19% appearing once.

This sequence joins TRBV29-1 and TRBJ2-1, with D possibly matching TRBD2 (5 bases). The clonotype was recovered from a man over 45 with Graves' ophthalmopathy. Sequencing used blood. The CDR3 protein is CSAEGMNEQFF. CDR3 bases: TGCAGCGCTGAGGGAATGAATGAGCAGTTCTTC.